The T cell receptor (beta chain) described here comes from a study of regulatory T cells in long-lasting Graves disease (dated by TCRdb to 2020 to 2023). At the level of the whole study: Antithyroid drugs had been taken for less than 3 months by newly diagnosed Graves' disease patients. Peripheral blood TCR sequencing and RNA sequencing compared persistent Graves' disease patients with newly diagnosed Graves' disease patients. The study took place in China and was registered as a clinical trial. A total of some 35 samples underwent TCR sequencing, from roughly 13 patients with persistent Graves' disease and 20 patients with newly diagnosed Graves' disease. The full study reports these points: Patients with persistent disease shared more public clonotypes (about 3,000) than newly diagnosed patients did (around 980). Preferential use of TRBV28, TRBJ1-2 and TRBJ2-5 was observed in persistent disease, whereas TRBV20-1 and TRBJ2-1 were favored in newly diagnosed disease. Persistent Graves' disease patients showed lower TCR Shannon entropy and fewer highly expanded clones than newly diagnosed patients, suggesting clonal expansion. Only the TCR beta chain was sequenced and analyzed. The authors acknowledged the small sample size as a limitation that may reduce accuracy. Peripheral blood alone was examined, since thyroid tissue, which constituted the primary lesion, could not be accessed.

The sample holds many counts of this clonotype. There is no known antigen for this receptor. Per-base qualities were not stored, and no clone one base away is much larger. Taken with the paper, the label for time point translates to: newly diagnosed GD, antithyroid drugs for less than 3 months. RNA was extracted from PBMCs in TRIzol for both TCR sequencing and RNA sequencing. The diagnosis of Graves' disease was made according to American Thyroid Association guidelines. Patients were recruited from an endocrinology department in Xi'an, China. From each patient, 8 to 10 milliliters of peripheral blood was collected into an EDTA anticoagulant tube. Ficoll Paque Plus density gradient separation was used to isolate PBMCs, and no additional T cell sorting was done. An Agilent 2100 Bioanalyzer and agarose gel were used to check RNA quality, and a NanoDrop 2000 was used to measure RNA concentration. Spanning cysteine to phenylalanine, the CDR3 consists of 14 amino acids. Only CDR3 DNA is held: 42 bases, read in frame from base 1. A distance of 12 bases separates the germline ends of V and J, which lose 5 bases and 2 bases respectively. CDR1 LGHDT and CDR2 YNNKEL were looked up in the germline V gene (reference sequence).

The library relied on multiplex PCR. Sequencing used an Illumina HiSeq 4000. To build TCR beta libraries, CDR3 regions were amplified by Arm-PCR using iRepertoire HTBI primers. Gel purification was performed on PCR products prior to sequencing. Processing in the source paper ran as follows. A total of 62 TRBV and under 15 TRBJ segments were identified across samples and were used for gene usage analysis of CDR3 amino acid clonotypes. Filtered high-quality paired reads were merged into contigs using COPE and FqMerger. BLAST was used to align contigs to the IMGT TRBV, TRBD and TRBJ reference genes, and CDR3 was defined following IMGT. Highly expanded clones were defined as clonotypes with a frequency above 0.1%. Shannon entropy was used to measure repertoire diversity, and the Gini coefficient was used to measure V-J evenness. A clonotype found in more than one individual was treated as public. TCRdb trimmed public reads at Q25 via fastp, called clones via MiXCR and kept in-frame beta chains. Identical CDR3 protein sequences are pooled into one entry, listed with their most common genes and DNA. The V and J calls and clone size are TCRdb's, not the authors'. The sample includes around 250,000 distinct CDR3 sequences, with 15% to 20% observed a single time. Clones ranked in the top ten supply roughly a fifth of the sample.

The chain is made from TRBV3-1 and TRBJ1-2; the D gene cannot be resolved reliably. The TCR originated in a female donor with Graves disease. This material consisted of peripheral blood mononuclear cells (PBMCs), taken at new diagnosis, from a patient treated with antithyroid drugs. The DNA reads TGTGCCAGCAGCAACTTGGACCCAAACTATGGCTACACCTTC. Translated, this is CASSNLDPNYGYTF.